This T cell receptor (beta chain) was documented in a study of OX40 agonist ivuxolimab in advanced cancers. Looking at the study overall: Patients treated during dose escalation were battling hepatocellular carcinoma, melanoma, renal cell or head and neck cancer. Overall study findings and caveats: CD8+ T cells were the subset that, on average, had more expanded clones than CD4+.

In this sample, this clone turned up once. Antigen: not known. V was clipped by 3 bases and J by 7 bases, with 9 bases between them. The CDR3 is 12 residues long. CDR1 is KGHSH, CDR2 LQKENI, per germline. TCRdb's table, derived via immunoSEQ multiplex PCR, lists solely in-frame clones and lacks some. The sample records around 100,000 clones, approximately 87% being singletons. The sequences come from CD4+ or CD8+ T cells sorted from blood, collected in a trial of the OX40 agonist ivuxolimab. This receptor was identified in an adult with an advanced solid tumor such as melanoma, head and neck, liver or kidney cancer. V usage is TRBV18 and J usage is TRBJ1-1, with D hard to call. The CDR3 loop reads CASSPASNEAFF. The CDR3 DNA sequence: TGTGCCAGCTCACCGGCCAGTAATGAAGCTTTCTTT.